This T cell receptor beta chain was profiled in a study of patients and donors after allogeneic stem cell transplantation. Via MiXCR, TCRdb re-called the RT-PCR reads, giving one row per CDR3 protein. The sample has 920,000 or so distinct CDR3 sequences, more than 15% seen once; the top ten hold around 6%. Trimming removed 3 bases from V and 3 bases from J; junction bases left unmatched: 9. Germline CDR1 reads DFQATT; CDR2 reads SNEGSKA (reference sequence). This CDR3 is 18 amino acids long. Sequencing used blood, either unsorted or a sorted T cell fraction (not recorded which). The sequence was collected from a human donor who was either an allogeneic HSCT recipient or a stem cell or donor lymphocyte infusion donor (not recorded which). It is not recorded whose cells these are; they may come from a transplant donor. The chain combines TRBV20-1 with TRBJ2-1; TRBD2 matches 15 bases. The CDR3 protein is CSASAGLAGGRGYNEQFF. The CDR3 coding sequence is TGCAGTGCTAGCGCGGGACTAGCGGGAGGTCGGGGCTACAATGAGCAGTTCTTC.